This T cell receptor (beta chain) was documented in a study of blood T cell repertoires in COVID-19 (dated by TCRdb to 2020 to 2022). Concerning the study at large: The collaborator samples originated in the United States, Italy and Spain and spanned the acute and convalescent phases of COVID-19. The prospective study material was composed of cDNA or gDNA derived from T cells, B-cell-depleted T cells, or PBMCs. Deeply sampled blood TCRbeta repertoires from subjects exposed to, actively infected with, or recovered from COVID-19 were included in the dataset. The repertoires were released in a freely available public database intended as a resource for research on the immune response to SARS-CoV-2. The samples were drawn from the first 160 participants of the ongoing ImmuneRACE study and from under 1,500 subjects provided by 6 global collaborators. A de-identified subject ID, COVID-19 status, age in years and sex were almost always included in the sample metadata. Where available, HLA class I and class II types were obtained from metadata supplied by the sample provider rather than from assay-based typing.

Each collaborating institution followed its own protocols to collect whole blood in K2EDTA tubes. Collaborator samples were shipped for TCRbeta analysis as frozen whole blood, isolated PBMCs, or DNA extracted from either sample type. Trimming leaves V shorter by 2 bases and J shorter by 3 bases, with the junction holding 4 bases beyond the gene matches. Reading from cysteine to phenylalanine, the CDR3 counts 15 amino acids. The DNA shown is the 45-base CDR3, in frame from base 1. Via the germline V gene (reference sequence), CDR1 is SGHNT and CDR2 YYREEE. The immunoSEQ Assay, a bias-controlled multiplex PCR, was used to amplify TCRbeta CDR3 regions from genomic DNA. The original pipeline was this. The number of nucleated cells in each sample was estimated by amplification of reference gene primers within the assay. Sequence reads were collapsed and filtered to measure the absolute abundance of every unique TCRbeta CDR3 rearrangement. Productive Simpson clonality was computed per sample as the square root of Simpson's diversity index over productive rearrangements. What TCRdb holds here is the immuneACCESS table cut down to in-frame rearrangements. Part of the clones is not present; checked against another copy, under half of the missing clones reflect an unresolved V gene, and the others are unexplained. That table furnishes V, J and clone size, whereas the DNA furnished D and trimming. This sample comprises hundreds of thousands of clones, 80% to 90% of them detected only once. 0.2% to 0.3% of the sample is in the top ten clones.

For this clone: There is no known antigen for this receptor. No base quality values were provided; no much bigger clone lies one nucleotide off.

Here is what the overall study found, with its caveats: Clinical and demographic metadata were provided uncurated, with the amount varying by source and participant.

This clonotype was obtained from a woman between 18 and 29 years old with acute or convalescent COVID-19. The sample comprised peripheral blood. The sequence links TRBV5-4 to TRBJ1-1; 10 bases in the middle match TRBD1. The sequenced DNA: TGTGCCAGCAGCTTTATTGACAGGGGGCACACTGAAGCTTTCTTT. This gives the protein CASSFIDRGHTEAFF.